The present T cell receptor beta chain was sequenced within a study of CD8 T cells in ankylosing spondylitis. This clonotype was seen many times. Antigen: not known. Broader study findings: Seven to nine highly homologous variants made up a TCR beta motif, and this motif appeared characteristic of ankylosing spondylitis blood. Reports say disease-linked clones showed up significantly more in matched ankylosing spondylitis synovial fluid.

The V end was cut by 5 bases, the J end by 0 bases, with 8 bases between. CDR3 length: 15 residues. Germline V CDR1 and CDR2: MNHEY, SMNVEV (reference sequence). With molecular barcodes, quantitative 5'-RACE was used to make the TCR beta libraries. Via MiXCR, TCRdb re-called the 5' RACE reads, giving one row per CDR3 protein. The sample lists 200,000 to 250,000 distinct CDR3 sequences, 10% occurring once. The sequenced material came from blood, either unsorted or a sorted T cell fraction (not recorded which). The receptor was derived from a male donor with ankylosing spondylitis or in good health (not recorded which). V is TRBV27 and J is TRBJ2-6; D ambiguous. The CDR3 sequence: CASSADGSGANVLTF. In DNA form, the CDR3 reads TGTGCCAGCAGTGCGGACGGCTCTGGGGCCAACGTCCTGACTTTC.